Listed below are T cell receptor beta chains from one sample, sequenced in a study of CD8 T cells in Susac syndrome. TCRdb processed the immunoSEQ multiplex PCR reads anew with MiXCR; each CDR3 protein has one entry. This repertoire shows 67,000 or so distinct CDR3 sequences, 93% found once; its top ten account for about 0.14%. The sequencing input was CD4+ T cells from PBMCs. These receptor sequences come from a human donor with Susac syndrome. CDR3s include the opening cysteine and the closing phenylalanine or tryptophan. Fields, in order: CDR3 protein, CDR3 DNA, D gene, V gene, J gene. D genes are given only for firm matches.

cdr3_aa: CASSGQGRTYEQYF
cdr3_nt: TGTGCCAGCAGTGGGCAGGGACGTACCTACGAGCAGTACTTC
d_call: .
v_call: TRBV27
j_call: TRBJ2-7

cdr3_aa: CASSQMGWGADTEAFF
cdr3_nt: TGTGCCAGCAGCCAAATGGGATGGGGGGCCGACACTGAAGCTTTCTTT
d_call: .
v_call: TRBV12-3/TRBV12-4
j_call: TRBJ1-1

cdr3_aa: CASSLDGATNEKLFF
cdr3_nt: TGCGCCAGCAGCTTGGATGGAGCAACTAATGAAAAACTGTTTTTT
d_call: .
v_call: TRBV5-1
j_call: TRBJ1-4

cdr3_aa: CASSQDFWGGEAFF
cdr3_nt: TGCGCCAGCAGCCAAGATTTTTGGGGTGGTGAAGCTTTCTTT
d_call: .
v_call: TRBV4-3
j_call: TRBJ1-1

cdr3_aa: CSASGRRNEKLFF
cdr3_nt: TGCAGTGCTAGTGGACGCAGAAATGAAAAACTGTTTTTT
d_call: .
v_call: TRBV20-1
j_call: TRBJ1-4

cdr3_aa: CASSVTGESTSAFF
cdr3_nt: TGTGCCAGCAGCGTAACGGGGGAGAGTACAAGCGCTTTCTTT
d_call: .
v_call: TRBV9
j_call: TRBJ1-1

cdr3_aa: CSAQGSNYNEQFF
cdr3_nt: TGCAGTGCCCAGGGTTCTAATTACAATGAGCAGTTCTTC
d_call: .
v_call: TRBV20-1
j_call: TRBJ2-1

cdr3_aa: CASSSRTAQETQYF
cdr3_nt: TGTGCCAGCAGTTCACGGACAGCACAAGAGACCCAGTACTTC
d_call: .
v_call: TRBV12-3/TRBV12-4
j_call: TRBJ2-5

cdr3_aa: CASSSRGASEQYF
cdr3_nt: TGTGCCAGCTCATCCAGGGGGGCTAGCGAGCAGTACTTC
d_call: .
v_call: TRBV18
j_call: TRBJ2-7

cdr3_aa: CASSDPGDTEKLFF
cdr3_nt: TGTGCCAGCAGTGACCCAGGGGATACGGAAAAACTGTTTTTT
d_call: .
v_call: TRBV2
j_call: TRBJ1-4

cdr3_aa: CAWSVYTAETQYF
cdr3_nt: TGTGCCTGGAGTGTTTACACAGCCGAGACCCAGTACTTC
d_call: .
v_call: TRBV30
j_call: TRBJ2-5